This T cell receptor beta chain was captured by sequencing in a study of human thymus T cells (dated by TCRdb to between 2020 and 2021). Looking at the study overall: The study described the TCR alpha and beta repertoires in fewer than 10 infant thymus samples and four matching peripheral blood samples. The cohort included more than five male and a couple of female infants, with donor ages spanning 7 to 244 days.

As concerns this clone: There is no known antigen for this receptor. No base quality values were provided; no much bigger clone lies one nucleotide off.

The immunoSEQ multiplex PCR assay was used to amplify the TCRB and TCRAD loci from a standardized quantity of quality-controlled genomic DNA. Amplicons spanned the V(D)J region at a length sufficient to cover the CDR3 and identify V and J genes. Through the commercial immunoSEQ service, the amplicons were sequenced on an Illumina platform. Regarding the original processing steps: Primer bias and sequencing errors were corrected as previously described, and TCRAD and TCRB were defined on the basis of the IMGT database. Repertoires were analysed with immunoSEQ Analyzer 3.0 and VDJTools, covering basic statistics, V/J segment usage, diversity estimates, rarefaction and pairwise overlap. Chao1, ChaoE, Efron-Thisted, Shannon and inverse Simpson indices were used to estimate diversity, which was also estimated on datasets down-sampled to the smallest sample. For repertoire overlap, CDR3 nucleotide sequence, V gene and J gene had to match strictly, and clustering was done by Jaccard-based multidimensional scaling. In TCRdb, the immuneACCESS table is reduced to in-frame sequences with V and J assigned. These tables do not hold every clone; where another copy was compared, an unresolved V gene accounts for under half, and the others remain unexplained. V and J calls and clone size come straight from that table; D and trimming were deduced from the DNA. The sample table holds around 70,000 clones, of which about 95% were seen once. 0.03% to 0.035% of the sample belongs to the ten largest clones.

Findings and caveats that apply to the study as a whole: Biased V and J gene segment usage appeared to be present in both thymic and peripheral blood repertoires. Highly overlapping thymic TCR repertoires among unrelated individuals were reported in the related research. On average, thymus samples gave roughly 800,000 unique TCRB clonotypes, whereas blood samples gave 80,000 to 85,000.

Thymus tissue was obtained as surgical resects removed during corrective cardiac surgery. The donors were immunologically healthy infants in Finland who had open corrective cardiac surgery for congenital heart defects. Thymocytes were freed from the tissue by mechanical means and kept at -70 degrees C as pellets of roughly 9-34 million cells. A QIAsymphony instrument was used to extract genomic DNA from frozen cell pellets. V ends up 1 base short and J 12 bases short, with an unmatched junction base count of 5. Reading the germline V gene gives CDR1 MNHNS and CDR2 SASEGT. Including the terminal cysteine and phenylalanine, the CDR3 comprises 12 residues. The entry retains the CDR3 DNA only, 36 bases that are in frame from base 1.

Sequences were obtained from thymus tissue. This clonotype was obtained from a girl under three years old with a congenital heart defect but otherwise immunologically healthy. The rearranged chain carries TRBV6-1 and TRBJ1-2; TRBD1 fits 7 bases in the junction. Here the CDR3 is given as CASSEGGGGHTF. Here is the DNA: TGTGCCAGCAGTGAAGGGGGAGGGGGCCACACCTTC.